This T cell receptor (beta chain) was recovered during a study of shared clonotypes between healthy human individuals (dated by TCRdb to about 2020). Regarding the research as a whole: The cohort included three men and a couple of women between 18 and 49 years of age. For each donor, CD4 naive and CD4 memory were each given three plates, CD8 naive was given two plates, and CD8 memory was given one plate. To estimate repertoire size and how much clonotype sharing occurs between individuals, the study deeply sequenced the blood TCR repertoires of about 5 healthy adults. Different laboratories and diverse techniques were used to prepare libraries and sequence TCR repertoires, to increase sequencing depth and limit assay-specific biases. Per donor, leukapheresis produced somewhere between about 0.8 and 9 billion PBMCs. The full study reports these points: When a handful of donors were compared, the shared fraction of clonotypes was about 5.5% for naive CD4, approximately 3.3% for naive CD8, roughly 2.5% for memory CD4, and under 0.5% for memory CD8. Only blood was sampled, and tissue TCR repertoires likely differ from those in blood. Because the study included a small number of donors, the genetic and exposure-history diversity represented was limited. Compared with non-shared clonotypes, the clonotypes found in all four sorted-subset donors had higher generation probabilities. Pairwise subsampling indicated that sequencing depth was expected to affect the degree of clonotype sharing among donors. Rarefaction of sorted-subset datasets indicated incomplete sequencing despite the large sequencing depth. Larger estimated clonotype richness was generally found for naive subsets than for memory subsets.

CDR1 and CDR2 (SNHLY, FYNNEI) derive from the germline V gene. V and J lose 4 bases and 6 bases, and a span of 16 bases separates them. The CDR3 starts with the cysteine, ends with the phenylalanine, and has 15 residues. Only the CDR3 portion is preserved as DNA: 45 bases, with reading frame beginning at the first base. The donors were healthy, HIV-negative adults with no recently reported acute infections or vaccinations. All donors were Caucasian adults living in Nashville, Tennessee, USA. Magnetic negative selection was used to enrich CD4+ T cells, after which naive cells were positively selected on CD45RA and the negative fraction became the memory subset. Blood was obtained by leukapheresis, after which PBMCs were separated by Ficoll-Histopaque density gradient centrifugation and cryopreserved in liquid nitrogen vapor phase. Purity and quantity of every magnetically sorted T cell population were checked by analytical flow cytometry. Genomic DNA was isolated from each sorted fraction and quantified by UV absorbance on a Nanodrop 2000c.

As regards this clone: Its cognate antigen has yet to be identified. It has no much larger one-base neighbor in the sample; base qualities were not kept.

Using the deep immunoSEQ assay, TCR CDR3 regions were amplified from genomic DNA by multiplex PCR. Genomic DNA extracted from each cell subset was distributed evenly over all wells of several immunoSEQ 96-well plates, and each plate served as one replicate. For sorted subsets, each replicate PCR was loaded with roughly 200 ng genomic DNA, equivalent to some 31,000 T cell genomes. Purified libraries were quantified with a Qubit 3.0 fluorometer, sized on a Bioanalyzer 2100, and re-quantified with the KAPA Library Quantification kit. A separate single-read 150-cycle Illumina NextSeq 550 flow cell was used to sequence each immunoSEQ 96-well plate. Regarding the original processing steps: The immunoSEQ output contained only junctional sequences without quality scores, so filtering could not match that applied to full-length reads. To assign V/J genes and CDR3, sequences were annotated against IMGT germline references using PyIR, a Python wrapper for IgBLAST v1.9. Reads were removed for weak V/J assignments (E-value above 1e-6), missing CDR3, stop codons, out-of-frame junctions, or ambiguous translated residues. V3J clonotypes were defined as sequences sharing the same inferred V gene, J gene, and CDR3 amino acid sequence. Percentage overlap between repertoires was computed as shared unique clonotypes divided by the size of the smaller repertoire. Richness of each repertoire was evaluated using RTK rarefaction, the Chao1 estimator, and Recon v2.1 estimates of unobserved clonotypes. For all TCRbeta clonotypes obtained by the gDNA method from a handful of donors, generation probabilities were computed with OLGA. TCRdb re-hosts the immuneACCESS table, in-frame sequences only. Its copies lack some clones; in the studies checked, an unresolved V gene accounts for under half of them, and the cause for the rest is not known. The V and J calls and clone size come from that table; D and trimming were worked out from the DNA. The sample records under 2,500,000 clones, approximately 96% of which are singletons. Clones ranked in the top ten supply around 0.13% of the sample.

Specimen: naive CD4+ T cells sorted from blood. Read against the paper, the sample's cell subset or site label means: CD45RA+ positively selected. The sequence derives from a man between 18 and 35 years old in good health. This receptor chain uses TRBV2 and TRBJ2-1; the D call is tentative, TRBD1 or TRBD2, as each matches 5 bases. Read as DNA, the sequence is TGTGCCAGCAGTGGCGACCGGGGCCAGGGCAATGAGCAGTTCTTC. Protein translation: CASSGDRGQGNEQFF.